The 12 T cell receptor beta chains below were found in one sample sequenced in a study of T cells in tumors after PD-1 blockade. Generated by immunoSEQ multiplex PCR, the TCRdb table keeps only in-frame clones and is missing some. The sample has roughly 48,000 clones; more than 65% are singletons. The source material was PBMCs, sampled before anti-PD-1 treatment. The receptors stem from a human donor with basal cell carcinoma.

The chain recombines TRBV27 with TRBJ1-5, with a tentative D call TRBD1 (5 bases). From germline, CDR1 is MNHEY and CDR2 SMNVEV (reference sequence). The CDR3 totals 15 residues. The V and J ends lost 5 bases and 6 bases respectively, with 17 bases between them. The CDR3 DNA is TGTGCCAGCAGTCCGGGTAGTGGTGGGGGTCAGCCCCAGCATTTT. Encoded protein: CASSPGSGGGQPQHF.

This clone was seen only a few times. This chain uses TRBV2 with TRBJ2-2; 7 bases line up with TRBD2. Germline lookup yields CDR1 SNHLY and CDR2 FYNNEI. The CDR3 has 15 residues. Trimming removed 6 bases from V and 1 base from J; junction bases left unmatched: 5. The CDR3 loop reads CASRGAGRNTGELFF. For the CDR3, the DNA is TGTGCCAGCAGGGGAGCGGGGAGGAACACCGGGGAGCTGTTTTTT.

V usage is TRBV25-1 and J usage is TRBJ1-1; TRBD1 matches at 10 bases. Looked up from germline, CDR1 is MGHDK and CDR2 is SYGVNS. J lost 4 bases, V lost 1 base, and 3 bases had no gene match. This CDR3 comprises 15 residues. This CDR3 reads CASSELRTGGTEAFF. The CDR3 coding sequence is TGTGCCAGCAGTGAATTAAGGACAGGGGGCACTGAAGCTTTCTTT.

Comments on this clone: One junction end does not reproduce the germline sequence, and a read error may be involved. In nucleotides, the CDR3 is TGTGCCAGCCGCTTGGGGACAGGGGGCCCAGGCAATCAGCCCCAGCATTTT. Its protein product is CASRLGTGGPGNQPQHF. V is TRBV5-5 and J is TRBJ1-5; 12 bases align to TRBD1. Germline V gene lookup returns CDR1 SGHKS and CDR2 YYEKEE (reference sequence). The CDR3 sequence is 17 residues long.

The chain links TRBV4-2 to TRBJ2-3; TRBD2 matches 13 bases. Trimming cost V 1 base and J 3 bases; bases outside gene matches: 16. The CDR3 extends over 21 amino acids. Germline values: CDR1 LGHNA, CDR2 YNFKEQ. CDR3 in amino acids: CASSQGTLLAGGPDGTDTQYF. For the CDR3, the DNA is TGTGCCAGCAGCCAAGGGACCCTACTAGCGGGGGGGCCGGATGGGACAGATACGCAGTATTTT.

The rearrangement joins TRBV5-1 to TRBJ1-1; TRBD1 aligns across 8 bases. Per germline, CDR1 SGHRS and CDR2 YFSETQ. V trimming: 4 bases; J trimming: 6 bases; junction bases outside the gene matches: 14. The CDR3 loop spans 16 amino acids. CDR3 sequence: CASSQSGTGGLAEAFF. DNA of the CDR3: TGCGCCAGCAGCCAATCCGGGACAGGAGGTTTGGCTGAAGCTTTCTTT. Together with reference TRBV5-1 and TRBJ1-1, the CDR3 gives the full variable domain: KAGVTQTPRYLIKTRGQQVTLSCSPISGHRSVSWYQQTPGQGLQFLFEYFSETQRNKGNFPGRFSGRQFSNSRSEMNVSTLELGDSALYLCASSQSGTGGLAEAFFGQGTRLTVV.

This chain joins TRBV7-8 and TRBJ2-3; no definite D call. Trimming stripped 3 bases from V and 3 bases from J, with 7 bases between. There are 13 residues in the CDR3. Looked up from germline, CDR1 is SGHVS and CDR2 is FQNEAQ. CDR3 nucleotide sequence: TGTGCCAGCAGCTTTACCGCGACAGATACGCAGTATTTT. Translated, it gives CASSFTATDTQYF.

The chain has TRBV6-5 and TRBJ2-7; TRBD1 might be the D (6 bases). This CDR3 is 15 amino acids long. The germline gives CDR1 MNHEY, CDR2 SVGAGI. Trimming stripped 0 bases from V and 4 bases from J, with 13 bases between. CDR3 coding DNA: TGTGCCAGCAGTTACTCGACAGGAATGACATACGAGCAGTACTTC. Its protein product is CASSYSTGMTYEQYF.

The rearrangement uses TRBV10-1 and TRBJ2-4; D uncertain. CDR3 size: 14 residues. From germline, CDR1 is WNHNN and CDR2 SYGVQD (reference sequence). V lost 3 bases, J lost 6 bases, and 12 bases lay in between. In nucleotides, the CDR3 is TGCGCCAGCAGTGACCACAACGGAATAAACATTCAGTACTTC. This encodes CASSDHNGINIQYF.

This clone was recorded a few times. The gene calls are TRBV13 and TRBJ1-6, with D perhaps matching TRBD1 (6 bases). The CDR3 contains 16 residues. CDR1 is PRHDT and CDR2 is FYEKMQ in the germline V gene (reference sequence). Trimming removed 0 bases at V and 13 bases at J, with 19 bases between. The CDR3, as DNA: TGTGCCAGCAGCTTAGGCCAGAGACAGGCCCCTACCCCCCTCCACTTT. Its translation: CASSLGQRQAPTPLHF.

The rearrangement joins TRBV5-1 to TRBJ1-2; weak D call: TRBD1 (5 bases). This CDR3 spans 15 amino acids. CDR1 is SGHRS and CDR2 is YFSETQ in the germline V gene. V lost 1 base, J lost 0 bases, and 10 bases lay in between. The CDR3 region has the DNA TGCGCCAGCAGCTTGCGTGAGGGGACTAACTATGGCTACACCTTC. Residues: CASSLREGTNYGYTF. The full variable domain, completed using reference TRBV5-1 and TRBJ1-2, is KAGVTQTPRYLIKTRGQQVTLSCSPISGHRSVSWYQQTPGQGLQFLFEYFSETQRNKGNFPGRFSGRQFSNSRSEMNVSTLELGDSALYLCASSLREGTNYGYTFGSGTRLTVV.

The V gene is TRBV5-6, the J gene TRBJ2-7; D not certain. Trimming removed 1 base at V and 0 bases at J, with 11 bases between. This CDR3 is built from 15 residues. CDR1 is SGHDT and CDR2 is YYEEEE in the germline V gene. The DNA of the CDR3 is TGTGCCAGCAGCTTGCGGACGCCTAACTCCTACGAGCAGTACTTC. Amino acid sequence: CASSLRTPNSYEQYF.